The entry below gives a single T cell receptor beta chain sequence along with its context. These data are taken from a study of blood T cell repertoires in COVID-19. Whole-study context: Samples of COVID-19 (acute and convalescent) were obtained from the United States, Italy and Spain. The cDNA or gDNA used as material had been derived from T cells, B-cell-depleted T cells, or PBMCs.

Sequencing used immunoSEQ multiplex PCR; TCRdb keeps in-frame clones, though not all of them. This sample yields 150,000 to 200,000 clones, of which just under 85% are seen a single time; 6% to 9% belongs to the top ten. The specimen sequenced was peripheral blood. The clonotype originates from a man in his forties who had recovered from COVID-19.

CDR3 sequence (DNA): TGTGCCAGCAGTCCGCAAGGCGGGGCCTACGAGCAGTACTTC. Protein sequence: CASSPQGGAYEQYF. This sequence joins TRBV6-5 and TRBJ2-7, with a tentative D call TRBD2 (6 bases). This CDR3 comprises 14 residues. The germline V gene has CDR1 MNHEY and CDR2 SVGAGI. Trimming pared 5 bases from V and 2 bases from J, leaving 13 bases between.